The 12 T cell receptor beta chains presented below share a single source sample, sequenced in a study of blood T cell repertoires in COVID-19. Clones were read by immunoSEQ multiplex PCR, and TCRdb kept only the in-frame ones, dropping some. This sample has about 130,000 clones, with around nine tenths found just once. Sequencing was carried out using PBMCs or T cells enriched from blood (not recorded which). These TCRs come from a woman in her forties or fifties who had recovered from COVID-19.

V usage is TRBV3-1 (or the pseudogene TRBV3-2) and J usage is TRBJ2-7; the match to TRBD1 covers 10 bases. CDR1 is LGHDT and CDR2 is YNNKEL in the germline V gene (reference sequence). Trimming removed 9 bases from V and 2 bases from J; junction bases left unmatched: 4. The CDR3 has 13 amino acids. The CDR3 sequence is CASEGQGTYEQYF. As DNA, the CDR3 is TGTGCCAGTGAGGGACAGGGGACCTACGAGCAGTACTTC.

Remarks on this clone: The sample has other DNA sequences that encode this CDR3 too. The J gene is TRBJ1-5, the V gene TRBV6-5; 7 bases match TRBD1. CDR1 and CDR2 from the germline V gene are MNHEY and SVGAGI. The CDR3 extends over 14 amino acids. Trimming took 6 bases from V and 2 from J; bases not matched to a gene: 4. This chain's CDR3 is CASSRDRGNQPQHF. CDR3 DNA sequence: TGTGCCAGCAGCCGCGACAGGGGCAATCAGCCCCAGCATTTT.

The gene calls are TRBV5-3 and TRBJ1-4; 7 bases match TRBD1. TRBV5-3 is annotated as an ORF whose role is uncertain. Trimming removed 4 bases from V and 0 bases from J; junction bases left unmatched: 9. CDR3 length: 17 residues. The CDR3 sequence is CARSPTQGVSTNEKLFF. Here the CDR3 DNA reads TGTGCCAGAAGCCCGACCCAGGGGGTTTCAACTAATGAAAAACTGTTTTTT.

This clone was seen a few times. CDR3 sequence: CASSLVGTVVRGYTF. As DNA, the CDR3 is TGTGCCAGCAGCTTAGTAGGGACAGTAGTTCGTGGCTACACCTTC. The chain has TRBV7-9 and TRBJ1-2; 7 bases are a match to TRBD1. With V trimmed by 1 base and J by 7 bases, 9 bases remained unmatched. The CDR3 has 15 residues. CDR1 is SEHNR and CDR2 is FQNEAQ in the germline V gene (reference sequence).

The V and J genes are TRBV9 and TRBJ1-1; D gene ambiguous. V shed 0 bases and J shed 0 bases, with 6 bases lying between them. Germline V gives CDR1 SGDLS, CDR2 YYNGEE. This CDR3 is 14 amino acids long. The CDR3 DNA reads as TGTGCCAGCAGCGTAGTCGGGATGAACACTGAAGCTTTCTTT. Its protein is CASSVVGMNTEAFF.

The V and J genes are TRBV4-1 and TRBJ1-4, with 9 bases identical to TRBD1. With 5 bases clipped from V and 6 bases from J, the junction kept 7 bases outside the gene matches. The CDR3 runs to 15 residues. The germline gives CDR1 MGHRA, CDR2 YSYEKL. Written as DNA, the CDR3 is TGCGCCAGCAGCGACCCGGGACAGGGTTATGAAAAACTGTTTTTT. Translated, it gives CASSDPGQGYEKLFF.

This chain connects TRBV25-1 to TRBJ2-5, with D unresolved. Germline CDR1 is MGHDK and CDR2 is SYGVNS. V dropped 8 bases and J dropped 4 bases, with 11 bases sitting between them. This CDR3 spans 12 amino acids. In DNA, the CDR3 is TGTGCCAGCGCCCCAGCGCGAGAGACCCAGTACTTC. Encoded protein: CASAPARETQYF. Based on the CDR3 plus reference TRBV25-1 and TRBJ2-5, the full variable domain is EADIYQTPRYLVIGTGKKITLECSQTMGHDKMYWYQQDPGMELHLIHYSYGVNSTEKGDLSSESTVSRIRTEHFPLTLESARPSHTSQYLCASAPARETQYFGPGTRLLVL.

This chain joins TRBV29-1 and TRBJ1-1, with D possibly matching TRBD1 (5 bases). Germline CDR1 and CDR2: SQVTM and ANQGSEA. The CDR3 is 13 amino acids. The CDR3 protein is CVGREQTNTEAFF. The CDR3 DNA follows: TGCGTAGGCAGGGAACAAACGAACACTGAAGCTTTCTTT.

The CDR3 protein is CASQGQPVEKLFF. The CDR3 region has the DNA TGTGCCAGCCAGGGACAACCGGTAGAAAAACTGTTTTTT. The J gene is TRBJ1-4, the V gene TRBV28; D is perhaps TRBD1 (6 bases). With 8 bases removed from V and 8 bases from J, the gap between germline ends came to 15 bases. Germline V gives CDR1 MDHEN, CDR2 SYDVKM. The CDR3 runs 13 residues.

V usage is TRBV29-1 and J usage is TRBJ2-7, with a tentative D call TRBD2 (5 bases). Germline CDR1 reads SQVTM; CDR2 reads ANQGSEA. The CDR3 is 11 residues long. V gave up 5 bases and J gave up 2 bases, with 7 bases separating them. The CDR3 is CSVRDPYEQYF. The CDR3 DNA is TGCAGCGTTCGGGATCCCTACGAGCAGTACTTC.

This chain joins TRBV30 and TRBJ1-1, with 8 bases aligning to TRBD1. Per germline, CDR1 GTSNPN and CDR2 SVGIG (reference sequence). The CDR3 covers 14 residues. Trimming at V came to 4 bases and at J to 4 bases, leaving 8 bases not matched to a gene. This chain's CDR3 is CAWTPQGAGTEAFF. The CDR3 bases are TGTGCCTGGACCCCTCAGGGGGCCGGCACTGAAGCTTTCTTT.

The chain combines TRBV7-2 with TRBJ1-2; the D is unclear. In germline, CDR1 is SGHTA, CDR2 FQGNSA. The CDR3 contains 14 residues. The V and J ends lost 2 bases and 4 bases respectively, with 11 bases between them. CDR3 amino acids: CASSLLASSYGYTF. As DNA, the CDR3 is TGTGCCAGCAGCTTACTCGCTTCCAGCTATGGCTACACCTTC.